This T cell receptor beta chain was sequenced in a study of T-cell memory formation after mild COVID-19. The wider study: For the most part, TCR clusters were specific to one donor.

The study, taken as a whole, reports: Contracting CD4+ clones lay largely in CM and EM, with CD8+ ones residing in EMRA.

As to this clonotype: No antigen is known for it.

The authors produced TCR alpha and TCR beta cDNA libraries with sample barcodes and UMIs by 5'RACE using constant-segment primers. One entry per CDR3 protein results from TCRdb running MiXCR on the 5' RACE reads. This sample has approximately 260,000 distinct CDR3 sequences, with 16% found just once. V was clipped by 6 bases and J by 7 bases; unmatched bases: 16. Germline lookup yields CDR1 SGHRS and CDR2 YFSETQ. This CDR3 has 17 amino acids. The gene calls are TRBV5-1 and TRBJ2-1, with 10 bases that match TRBD2. Sample: PBMCs or a T cell subset sorted from them (not recorded which). This TCR was sampled from a young man who had mild COVID-19 (a few samples of this study predate the infection). Cell type and time point are not known. This CDR3 is CASTGSGGAPIQNEQFF. As DNA, the CDR3 is TGCGCCAGCACCGGAAGCGGGGGGGCGCCCATACAGAATGAGCAGTTCTTC.